Each of the 12 T cell receptor beta chains below was sequenced from the same sample in a study of cytomegalovirus exposure and HLA in healthy donors. PCR used 60 Vbeta primers and 13 Jbeta primers. Using immunoSEQ multiplex PCR, the repertoire was profiled, and TCRdb retains in-frame clones only, with some absent. The sample yields about 200,000 clones, approximately 85% seen once. Material: PBMCs. These receptors all come from a middle-aged woman in good health and CMV-seronegative.

The chain links TRBV6-1 to TRBJ1-3, with D perhaps TRBD1 (5 bases). The V end was cut by 0 bases, the J end by 4 bases, with 10 bases between. Germline V gives CDR1 MNHNS, CDR2 SASEGT. This CDR3 spans 15 amino acids. CDR3 sequence (DNA): TGTGCCAGCAGTGAAGCGTGGGGCTTGGGAAACACCATATATTTT. Translated, it gives CASSEAWGLGNTIYF.

V and J are TRBV6-1 and TRBJ2-7, with D perhaps matching TRBD1 (6 bases). V lost 5 bases, J lost 1 base, and 12 bases lay in between. CDR1 is MNHNS, CDR2 SASEGT, per germline. This CDR3 comprises 14 residues. This CDR3 is CASSRVGTSYEQYF. CDR3 nucleotides: TGTGCCAGCAGTCGTGTCGGGACATCCTACGAGCAGTACTTC.

V gene TRBV29-1 combines with J gene TRBJ2-2; 10 bases agree with TRBD2. Trimming at V came to 4 bases and at J to 1 base, leaving 3 bases not matched to a gene. CDR1 is SQVTM, CDR2 ANQGSEA, per germline. This CDR3 has 15 amino acids. Here the CDR3 reads CSVAGTSVNTGELFF. The CDR3 DNA sequence: TGCAGCGTTGCCGGGACTAGCGTGAACACCGGGGAGCTGTTTTTT.

The chain uses TRBV7-9 and TRBJ2-1, with a weak D call TRBD1 (6 bases). The CDR3 is 15 residues long. Germline CDR1 is SEHNR and CDR2 is FQNEAQ (reference sequence). V gave up 5 bases and J gave up 9 bases, with 20 bases separating them. CDR3 residues: CASSHTGKRLGEQFF. The CDR3, as DNA: TGTGCCAGCAGCCATACAGGGAAGCGGCTAGGTGAGCAGTTCTTC.

The chain recombines TRBV13 with TRBJ2-2; 9 bases are a match to TRBD1. The CDR3 totals 16 residues. Trimming removed 5 bases from V and 5 bases from J; junction bases left unmatched: 9. Germline values: CDR1 PRHDT, CDR2 FYEKMQ (reference sequence). The CDR3 DNA reads TGTGCCAGCAGCCAATTAACAGGGGGCGGGACCGGGGAGCTGTTTTTT. Amino acids: CASSQLTGGGTGELFF.

The chain carries TRBV4-1 and TRBJ1-2; no reliable D call. Germline assignment: CDR1 MGHRA and CDR2 YSYEKL. V was shortened by 1 base and J by 10 bases, with 7 bases between the two germline ends. The CDR3 contains 11 residues. The DNA for the CDR3 is TGCGCCAGCAGCCAAGCGGGTGACTACACCTTC. Translated: CASSQAGDYTF.

The rearrangement links TRBV10-3 to TRBJ1-2, with D maybe TRBD1 (6 bases). Trimming shortened V by 5 bases and J by 3 bases, and 13 bases separated the two germline ends. CDR1 ENHRY and CDR2 SYGVKD come from the germline V gene. The CDR3 length is 14 residues. The CDR3 sequence is CAISRQDDYYGYTF. CDR3 DNA sequence: TGTGCCATCAGTAGACAGGACGATTACTATGGCTACACCTTC.

The V and J genes are TRBV2 and TRBJ2-7, with 10 bases lining up with TRBD2. Trimming took 7 bases from V and 8 from J; bases not matched to a gene: 14. The CDR3 length is 15 residues. The germline V gene encodes CDR1 SNHLY and CDR2 FYNNEI. DNA of the CDR3: TGTGCCAGCAACCAGGCGGCTAGCGGGAGCGGGAAGCAGTACTTC. Protein sequence: CASNQAASGSGKQYF.

The chain employs TRBV5-4 and TRBJ2-1; D call uncertain. V was trimmed by 7 bases and J by 0 bases, leaving 14 bases between them. The CDR3 length is 15 residues. Germline V gives CDR1 SGHNT, CDR2 YYREEE (reference sequence). Here the CDR3 reads CASQLAWSSYNEQFF. The CDR3 DNA is TGTGCCAGCCAGTTAGCATGGAGCTCCTACAATGAGCAGTTCTTC.

The chain employs TRBV7-8 and TRBJ2-3; TRBD2 matches 12 bases. Germline V gives CDR1 SGHVS, CDR2 FQNEAQ. The CDR3 spans 18 residues. V lost 5 bases and J lost 0; bases outside the gene matches: 9. As DNA, the CDR3 is TGTGCCAGCAGCCCGGCTAGCGGGAGGGCAGCTAGCACAGATACGCAGTATTTT. Its protein product is CASSPASGRAASTDTQYF.

This chain links TRBV4-1 with TRBJ2-2, with 8 positions matching TRBD1. Germline V CDR1 and CDR2: MGHRA, YSYEKL. CDR3 length equals 14 residues. The V gene end was trimmed by 5 bases and the J gene end by 7 bases; junction bases not matched to a gene: 6. Written as DNA, the CDR3 is TGCGCCAGCAGCGAGGACAGGGAAATCGGGGAGCTGTTTTTT. This encodes CASSEDREIGELFF.

The rearrangement joins TRBV9 to TRBJ2-7; possible D gene TRBD2, 6 bases. Germline assignment: CDR1 SGDLS and CDR2 YYNGEE. V dropped 1 base and J dropped 3 bases, with 14 bases sitting between them. This CDR3 contains 15 residues. The CDR3 nucleotides are TGTGCCAGCAGCGTAAGTGGAGGGGTGGGCTACGAGCAGTACTTC. Its protein product is CASSVSGGVGYEQYF.